Presented here are 28 T cell receptor beta chains from one specimen sequenced in a study of blood T cell repertoires in COVID-19. Sequenced by immunoSEQ multiplex PCR; TCRdb stores in-frame clones only, minus some. The data hold a few hundred thousand clones, with around 89% observed a single time. The sequencing input was PBMCs or T cells enriched from blood (not recorded which). The source is a woman in her late teens or twenties who had recovered from COVID-19.

The chain carries TRBV5-1 and TRBJ2-3, with TRBD1 matching 11 bases. Germline-derived CDR1 and CDR2 are SGHRS and YFSETQ. The V and J ends lost 3 bases and 6 bases, in that order; junction bases with no gene match: 3. CDR3 size: 14 residues. In DNA form, the CDR3 reads TGCGCCAGCAGCTGGACAGGGGGCATTGATACGCAGTATTTT. This gives the protein CASSWTGGIDTQYF.

The sample holds one count of this clone. V is TRBV7-3 and J is TRBJ1-6; weak D call: TRBD1 (6 bases). CDR3 length equals 19 residues. V was shortened by 0 bases and J by 7 bases, with 22 bases between the two germline ends. The germline gives CDR1 SGHTA, CDR2 FQGTGA. Here the CDR3 reads CASSLTGARIGVMNSPLHF. Here the CDR3 DNA reads TGTGCCAGCAGCTTAACGGGGGCTCGTATAGGGGTGATGAATTCACCCCTCCACTTT. Full variable domain (missing parts from reference TRBV7-3 and TRBJ1-6): GAGVSQTPSNKVTEKGKYVELRCDPISGHTALYWYRQSLGQGPEFLIYFQGTGAADDSGLPNDRFFAVRPEGSVSTLKIQRTERGDSAVYLCASSLTGARIGVMNSPLHFGNGTRLTVT.

The chain recombines TRBV25-1 with TRBJ1-5, with no clear D. This CDR3 contains 14 residues. Trimming pared 5 bases from V and 1 base from J, leaving 9 bases between. Germline values: CDR1 MGHDK, CDR2 SYGVNS. CDR3 loop: CASSSGSSNQPQHF. The CDR3 nucleotides are TGTGCCAGCAGTTCAGGCTCCAGCAATCAGCCCCAGCATTTT.

The chain has TRBV5-6 and TRBJ2-1; 8 nucleotides align to TRBD2. Germline CDR1 SGHDT, CDR2 YYEEEE. The CDR3 is 16 residues long. Losses at the gene ends were 0 bases for V and 1 base for J; bases not matched to a gene: 3. The CDR3 here is CASSLAAGASYNEQFF. The CDR3, as DNA: TGTGCCAGCAGCTTGGCAGCGGGGGCGTCCTACAATGAGCAGTTCTTC. The variable domain in full, completed from reference TRBV5-6 and TRBJ2-1, reads DAGVTQSPTHLIKTRGQQVTLRCSPKSGHDTVSWYQQALGQGPQFIFQYYEEEERQRGNFPDRFSGHQFPNYSSELNVNALLLGDSALYLCASSLAAGASYNEQFFGPGTRLTVL.

V and J are TRBV9 and TRBJ2-3; D is perhaps TRBD2 (5 bases). Germline V gene lookup returns CDR1 SGDLS and CDR2 YYNGEE. This CDR3 spans 14 amino acids. V was shortened by 3 bases and J by 5 bases, with 13 bases between the two germline ends. The DNA for the CDR3 is TGTGCCAGCAGCGAACTAGTGGTCGGAGATACGCAGTATTTT. It specifies CASSELVVGDTQYF.

The rearrangement links TRBV19 to TRBJ1-2, with 9 bases lining up with TRBD1. V lost 6 bases, J lost 3 bases, and 5 bases stayed unmatched. The CDR3 has 14 residues. Germline CDR1 and CDR2: LNHDA and SQIVND (reference sequence). The CDR3 here is CASRPGQGYYGYTF. For the CDR3, the DNA is TGTGCCAGTAGACCGGGACAGGGTTACTATGGCTACACCTTC.

V gene TRBV27 combines with J gene TRBJ1-1; a weak D match, TRBD1 (5 bases). CDR1 is MNHEY, CDR2 SMNVEV, per germline (reference sequence). Deletions cut 2 bases from V and 0 bases from J, with 10 bases between. There are 15 residues in the CDR3. Here the CDR3 reads CASSLVGGLNTEAFF. The CDR3 DNA follows: TGTGCCAGCAGTTTAGTGGGGGGTCTGAACACTGAAGCTTTCTTT.

The chain joins TRBV4-2 to TRBJ1-3; 9 bases map to TRBD1. The trim removed 6 bases at V and 0 bases at J, leaving 9 bases unmatched. The CDR3 is made up of 17 amino acids. The V gene's germline CDR1 is LGHNA and CDR2 YNFKEQ. In DNA, the CDR3 is TGTGCCAGCAGGGGTTCCGGGACAGGGTCCTCTGGAAACACCATATATTTT. Protein: CASRGSGTGSSGNTIYF.

This chain connects TRBV7-2 to TRBJ2-7; maybe TRBD1 (5 bases). The CDR3 contains 16 residues. V shed 1 base and J shed 0 bases, with 13 bases lying between them. Germline V gene sequence: CDR1 SGHTA, CDR2 FQGNSA. This chain's CDR3 is CASSLGIRQSSYEQYF. In DNA form, the CDR3 reads TGTGCCAGCAGCTTAGGTATTCGACAGAGCTCCTACGAGCAGTACTTC.

V gene TRBV4-2 combines with J gene TRBJ1-1, with D perhaps matching TRBD1 (5 bases). The CDR3 spans 14 residues. Per the germline V gene, CDR1 is LGHNA and CDR2 is YNFKEQ. Trimming took off 1 base at V and 1 base at J, with 7 bases between the two ends. The CDR3 region is CASSQGDRNTEAFF. The CDR3, as DNA: TGTGCCAGCAGCCAAGGAGACAGGAACACTGAAGCTTTCTTT.

The chain combines TRBV7-2 with TRBJ2-5, with 10 bases that match TRBD1. This CDR3 comprises 18 residues. The J segment lost 5 bases and the V segment lost 5 bases, leaving 17 bases of the junction unmatched. Germline-derived CDR1 and CDR2 are SGHTA and FQGNSA. The CDR3 loop is CASSGDRGAVSGFETQYF. CDR3 DNA: TGTGCCAGCAGCGGGGACAGGGGAGCCGTATCTGGGTTTGAGACCCAGTACTTC.

The rearrangement joins TRBV7-2 to TRBJ1-5; 7 nucleotides agree with TRBD1. V shed 0 bases, J shed 6 bases, and the junction held 5 bases outside the gene matches. Germline V gene data show CDR1 as SGHTA and CDR2 as FQGNSA. This CDR3 is built from 15 residues. CDR3 sequence (DNA): TGTGCCAGCAGCTTAGCTTTCACAGGGGCTCAGCCCCAGCATTTT. Protein sequence: CASSLAFTGAQPQHF. Complete variable domain (other parts from reference TRBV7-2 and TRBJ1-5): GAGVSQSPSNKVTEKGKDVELRCDPISGHTALYWYRQSLGQGLEFLIYFQGNSAPDKSGLPSDRFSAERTGGSVSTLTIQRTQQEDSAVYLCASSLAFTGAQPQHFGDGTRLSIL.

The rearrangement uses TRBV5-1 and TRBJ1-6, with D tentatively TRBD1 (6 bases). With 2 bases removed from V and 4 bases from J, the gap between germline ends came to 10 bases. The CDR3 is 15 residues long. The germline gives CDR1 SGHRS, CDR2 YFSETQ. The CDR3 protein is CASSLQGPYNSPLHF. The CDR3 nucleotides read TGCGCCAGCAGCTTACAGGGTCCGTATAATTCACCCCTCCACTTT.

The chain joins TRBV3-1 (or the pseudogene TRBV3-2) to TRBJ1-4; D ambiguous. Trimming pared 2 bases from V and 0 bases from J, leaving 4 bases between. The CDR3 sequence is 14 residues long. Germline V lookup: CDR1 LGHDT, CDR2 YNNKEL (reference sequence). CDR3 protein: CASSQLATNEKLFF. In DNA, the CDR3 is TGTGCCAGCAGCCAACTTGCAACTAATGAAAAACTGTTTTTT.

The rearrangement links TRBV9 to TRBJ2-5, with D maybe TRBD2 (6 bases). With 0 bases removed from V and 2 bases from J, the gap between germline ends came to 11 bases. CDR1 and CDR2 from the germline V gene are SGDLS and YYNGEE. The CDR3 spans 15 residues. The CDR3 nucleotides read TGTGCCAGCAGCGTAGGTATTGGAGGGCAAGAGACCCAGTACTTC. Residues: CASSVGIGGQETQYF.

The CDR3 nucleotides read TGTGCCAGCAGCCCGGTGGGGACTGGGGTAGCTTTCTTT. Amino acid sequence: CASSPVGTGVAFF. The V and J genes are TRBV7-2 and TRBJ1-1, with D maybe TRBD1 (5 bases). CDR3 size: 13 residues. Germline values: CDR1 SGHTA, CDR2 FQGNSA. V was shortened by 5 bases and J by 10 bases, with 17 bases between the two germline ends.

In this sample, this clone turned up once. An end of the junction does not agree with germline; a read error may underlie this. This chain joins TRBV14 and TRBJ1-1, with D possibly TRBD1 on 5 matching bases. The length of the CDR3 is 14 residues. CDR1 is SGHDN and CDR2 is FVKESK in the germline V gene. Written as DNA, the CDR3 is TGTGCCAGCAGGCAAGGACAAATGAACACTGAAGCTTTCTTT. This gives the protein CASRQGQMNTEAFF.

This chain connects TRBV18 to TRBJ1-2; 7 bases line up with TRBD1. The CDR3 runs to 15 residues. V lost 1 base and J lost 8; bases outside the gene matches: 10. Germline CDR1 and CDR2: KGHSH and LQKENI. CDR3 sequence: CASSPLIRGLRGYTF. The CDR3 DNA is TGTGCCAGCTCACCACTGATAAGGGGGCTCCGGGGCTACACCTTC.

This chain links TRBV4-3 with TRBJ1-2, with D unresolved. The CDR3 totals 15 residues. Germline V gives CDR1 LGHNA, CDR2 YSLEER. The V end was cut by 4 bases, the J end by 4 bases, with 16 bases between. CDR3: CASSPRGEYGYGYTF. The CDR3 DNA reads TGCGCCAGCAGCCCCCGCGGGGAGTACGGCTATGGCTACACCTTC.

The chain joins TRBV28 to TRBJ1-6; D remains ambiguous. The CDR3 totals 17 residues. With 6 bases removed from V and 2 bases from J, the gap between germline ends came to 17 bases. Germline V gene data show CDR1 as MDHEN and CDR2 as SYDVKM. The CDR3 is CASSPADRDPYNSPLHF. The CDR3 region has the DNA TGTGCCAGCAGCCCCGCCGACCGGGATCCCTATAATTCACCCCTCCACTTT.

With regard to this clone: Different DNA sequences within this sample yield the same CDR3. The genes are TRBV27 and TRBJ2-7, with D uncertain. Trimming removed 4 bases at V and 3 bases at J, with 4 bases between. There are 11 residues in the CDR3. Germline lookup yields CDR1 MNHEY and CDR2 SMNVEV (reference sequence). CDR3 in amino acids: CASSSGYEQYF. The CDR3 bases are TGTGCCAGCAGTTCAGGCTACGAGCAGTACTTC.

This chain uses TRBV19 with TRBJ1-5; 9 nucleotides align to TRBD1. Germline CDR1 reads LNHDA; CDR2 reads SQIVND (reference sequence). CDR3 length: 16 amino acids. Trimming cost V 3 bases and J 6 bases; bases outside gene matches: 9. DNA for the CDR3: TGTGCCAGTAGTATTGAAAGACAGGGGGTAGGTCAGCCCCAGCATTTT. This translates into CASSIERQGVGQPQHF.

This clone was counted a single time. This chain joins TRBV4-1 and TRBJ1-3, with unresolved D. The CDR3 spans 16 residues. Germline loops: CDR1 MGHRA, CDR2 YSYEKL. V was pared by 0 bases and J by 0 bases, with 9 bases between. CDR3 in DNA: TGCGCCAGCAGCCAAGATCCCCAGTTCTCTGGAAACACCATATATTTT. This sequence encodes CASSQDPQFSGNTIYF.

The gene calls are TRBV7-8 and TRBJ2-2; TRBD1 matches at 7 bases. V dropped 4 bases and J dropped 1; count of bases not matched to a gene: 6. Germline CDR1 reads SGHVS; CDR2 reads FQNEAQ. The CDR3 is made up of 16 amino acids. The CDR3 here is CASSYRDRVNTGELFF. DNA of the CDR3: TGTGCCAGCAGCTACCGGGACAGAGTGAACACCGGGGAGCTGTTTTTT.

This chain joins TRBV15 and TRBJ2-5, with D perhaps TRBD2 (6 bases). V gave up 3 bases and J gave up 5 bases, with 13 bases separating them. The CDR3 spans 14 residues. Germline values: CDR1 LNHNV, CDR2 YYDKDF (reference sequence). The DNA of the CDR3 is TGTGCCACCAGCAGCGGGGGAACTGATGAGACCCAGTACTTC. It translates to CATSSGGTDETQYF.

CDR3 DNA sequence: TGTGCCAGCAGTGCCACAGGGACTGAAGCTTTCTTT. Residues: CASSATGTEAFF. The chain recombines TRBV2 with TRBJ1-1; maybe TRBD1 (6 bases). The germline V gene has CDR1 SNHLY and CDR2 FYNNEI. Trimming removed 4 bases at V and 5 bases at J, with 8 bases between. CDR3 length: 12 residues.

This chain joins TRBV7-6 and TRBJ2-1; 9 bases are shared with TRBD1. The V gene end was trimmed by 7 bases and the J gene end by 3 bases; junction bases not matched to a gene: 7. Germline V gene data show CDR1 as SGHVS and CDR2 as FNYEAQ. The CDR3 runs 15 residues. CDR3 region: CASTTQGAYYNEQFF. CDR3 coding DNA: TGTGCCAGCACCACACAGGGGGCTTACTACAATGAGCAGTTCTTC.

The V call is TRBV12-3 or TRBV12-4, the J call TRBJ1-1; 8 bases fit TRBD1. The V and J ends lost 6 bases and 6 bases, in that order; junction bases with no gene match: 6. This CDR3 has 13 amino acids. CDR3 sequence (DNA): TGTGCCAGCAGCCCAGGGGGCTGGTCTGAAGCTTTCTTT. Its translation: CASSPGGWSEAFF.